Below are 11 T cell receptor beta chains sequenced from a single sample in a study of T-cell reconstitution after alpha-beta-depleted transplantation in children. TCRbeta library construction was performed incorporating unique molecular identifiers. One entry per CDR3 protein, called by TCRdb with MiXCR from the PCR reads. The sample includes just under 250,000 distinct CDR3 sequences, roughly 25% of them seen just once. The sequenced sample was PBMCs, obtained before TCRalphabeta/CD19-depleted stem cell transplant. These receptors were taken from a girl aged 2 to 10 with Fanconi anemia, due to receive a stem cell transplant.

Ten or more counts support this clonotype. The chain recombines TRBV6-5 with TRBJ1-2; D might be TRBD1 (5 bases). Trimming took 5 bases from V and 4 from J, leaving 17 bases between them. This CDR3 contains 15 residues. The germline CDR1 and CDR2 sequences are MNHEY and SVGAGI. The CDR3 here is CASSLTQGPVYGYTF. CDR3 in DNA: TGTGCCAGCAGTCTGACTCAGGGCCCTGTCTATGGCTACACCTTC.

This clonotype was seen more than once but under ten times. The CDR3: CASSDSPAGEDTEAFF. Here the CDR3 DNA reads TGTGCCAGCAGTGACTCGCCGGCTGGGGAGGACACTGAAGCTTTCTTT. The chain has TRBV6-4 and TRBJ1-1, with D uncertain. This CDR3 spans 16 amino acids. Between the trimmed V and J ends, which lost 0 bases and 3 bases, there was a span of 14 bases. In germline, CDR1 is MRHNA, CDR2 SNTAGT.

This chain joins TRBV25-1 and TRBJ1-2; no reliable D call. Trimming stripped 6 bases from V and 7 bases from J, with 15 bases between. Germline V gene lookup returns CDR1 MGHDK and CDR2 SYGVNS. This CDR3 has 13 residues. This chain's CDR3 is CASSDLKIGGYTF. In nucleotides, the CDR3 is TGTGCCAGCAGCGACCTTAAAATCGGTGGCTACACCTTC.

This clonotype was counted ten times or more. The chain has TRBV7-2 and TRBJ2-3; D remains unclear. Germline-derived CDR1 and CDR2 are SGHTA and FQGNSA. CDR3 length equals 12 residues. Trimming left V 7 bases short and J 0 bases short, with 5 bases between. The CDR3 nucleotides read TGTGCCAGCACCCCCAGCACAGATACGCAGTATTTT. It encodes CASTPSTDTQYF.

This clonotype came up many times. This rearrangement joins TRBV29-1 to TRBJ1-3, with 8 bases matching TRBD1. The CDR3 length is 14 residues. The V segment lost 6 bases and the J segment 1 base; nucleotides outside the gene matches: 5. Germline CDR1 and CDR2: SQVTM and ANQGSEA. This CDR3 reads CSVGTGLSGNTIYF. The CDR3 DNA follows: TGCAGCGTCGGGACAGGTCTGTCTGGAAACACCATATATTTT.

A few counts support this clonotype. V is TRBV4-2 and J is TRBJ1-2, with 7 bases identical to TRBD1. The CDR3 spans 14 residues. J gave up 8 bases and V 0 bases, and 6 bases lay outside the gene matches. In germline, CDR1 is LGHNA, CDR2 YNFKEQ. CDR3 amino acids: CASSQDRDRVGYTF. CDR3 nucleotide sequence: TGTGCCAGCAGCCAAGATCGCGACAGGGTCGGCTACACCTTC.

This clonotype was recorded a few times. The chain uses TRBV7-9 and TRBJ2-2, with D tentatively TRBD2 (5 bases). CDR3 length: 13 residues. From germline, CDR1 is SEHNR and CDR2 FQNEAQ (reference sequence). With 4 bases removed from V and 4 bases from J, the gap between germline ends came to 7 bases. CDR3 coding DNA: TGTGCCAGCAGCTCCACTAGCACCGGGGAGCTGTTTTTT. This translates into CASSSTSTGELFF. The whole variable domain, filled in from reference TRBV7-9 and TRBJ2-2, reads DTGVSQNPRHKITKRGQNVTFRCDPISEHNRLYWYRQTLGQGPEFLTYFQNEAQLEKSRLLSDRFSAERPKGSFSTLEIQRTEQGDSAMYLCASSSTSTGELFFGEGSRLTVL.

This clonotype came up many times. The chain recombines TRBV29-1 with TRBJ2-5, with a tentative D call TRBD1 (5 bases). Germline CDR1 reads SQVTM; CDR2 reads ANQGSEA. V lost 3 bases and J lost 1, with 9 bases in between. The CDR3 is 13 amino acids. CDR3 DNA sequence: TGCAGCGTTGAGGGGCAGGGCCAAGAGACCCAGTACTTC. This translates into CSVEGQGQETQYF.

This clonotype was seen only a few times. The V gene is TRBV29-1, the J gene TRBJ2-3; D ambiguous. From germline, CDR1 is SQVTM and CDR2 ANQGSEA. This CDR3 comprises 15 residues. V shed 4 bases and J shed 2 bases, with 16 bases lying between them. The CDR3 sequence is CSVAYLSSLTDTQYF. Written as DNA, the CDR3 is TGCAGCGTTGCTTATCTGAGTTCCCTCACAGATACGCAGTATTTT.

The chain is built from TRBV20-1 and TRBJ2-3; TRBD1 matches 8 bases. Germline CDR1 and CDR2: DFQATT and SNEGSKA (reference sequence). The J segment lost 0 bases and the V segment lost 3 bases, leaving 8 bases of the junction unmatched. CDR3 length: 16 amino acids. CDR3 sequence reads: CSASWTGRSSTDTQYF. CDR3 in DNA: TGCAGTGCTAGCTGGACAGGGCGCTCTAGCACAGATACGCAGTATTTT.

This clonotype showed up many times. The chain has TRBV12-3 or TRBV12-4 and TRBJ2-2; D may be TRBD1 or TRBD2 (5 bases each). The CDR3 runs to 18 residues. Trimming pared 2 bases from V and 0 bases from J, leaving 16 bases between. CDR3 amino acids: CASSLFVGGATNTGELFF. CDR3 nucleotides: TGTGCCAGCAGTTTATTTGTTGGGGGAGCAACGAACACCGGGGAGCTGTTTTTT.